This T cell receptor (beta chain) was captured by sequencing in a study of cytomegalovirus exposure and HLA in healthy donors. PCR involved 60 Vbeta and 13 Jbeta primers. The assay was immunoSEQ multiplex PCR, and TCRdb's table has in-frame clones only and misses some. Counted here are about 91,000 clones, around 86% occurring once; the ten biggest clones make up around a tenth. Remarks on this clone: Its antigen is unknown.

Per the germline V gene, CDR1 is MDHEN and CDR2 is SYDVKM. The CDR3 consists of 14 residues. Trimming cost V 3 bases and J 4 bases, with 13 bases left between them. General observations from the study: Later on, a genetic analysis was performed. It linked a missense variant in DCLRE1C with V- and J-gene trimming of TCR beta. What a later analysis showed was that several of the most significant clusters appeared linked to common viral pathogens.

This sequence originates from a man younger than 40 in good health and CMV-seropositive. The J gene is TRBJ2-7, the V gene TRBV28; weak D call: TRBD2 (5 bases). What was sequenced was PBMCs. This CDR3 is CASSLYQPGYEQYF. Here the CDR3 DNA reads TGTGCCAGCAGTTTGTATCAACCGGGGTACGAGCAGTACTTC.